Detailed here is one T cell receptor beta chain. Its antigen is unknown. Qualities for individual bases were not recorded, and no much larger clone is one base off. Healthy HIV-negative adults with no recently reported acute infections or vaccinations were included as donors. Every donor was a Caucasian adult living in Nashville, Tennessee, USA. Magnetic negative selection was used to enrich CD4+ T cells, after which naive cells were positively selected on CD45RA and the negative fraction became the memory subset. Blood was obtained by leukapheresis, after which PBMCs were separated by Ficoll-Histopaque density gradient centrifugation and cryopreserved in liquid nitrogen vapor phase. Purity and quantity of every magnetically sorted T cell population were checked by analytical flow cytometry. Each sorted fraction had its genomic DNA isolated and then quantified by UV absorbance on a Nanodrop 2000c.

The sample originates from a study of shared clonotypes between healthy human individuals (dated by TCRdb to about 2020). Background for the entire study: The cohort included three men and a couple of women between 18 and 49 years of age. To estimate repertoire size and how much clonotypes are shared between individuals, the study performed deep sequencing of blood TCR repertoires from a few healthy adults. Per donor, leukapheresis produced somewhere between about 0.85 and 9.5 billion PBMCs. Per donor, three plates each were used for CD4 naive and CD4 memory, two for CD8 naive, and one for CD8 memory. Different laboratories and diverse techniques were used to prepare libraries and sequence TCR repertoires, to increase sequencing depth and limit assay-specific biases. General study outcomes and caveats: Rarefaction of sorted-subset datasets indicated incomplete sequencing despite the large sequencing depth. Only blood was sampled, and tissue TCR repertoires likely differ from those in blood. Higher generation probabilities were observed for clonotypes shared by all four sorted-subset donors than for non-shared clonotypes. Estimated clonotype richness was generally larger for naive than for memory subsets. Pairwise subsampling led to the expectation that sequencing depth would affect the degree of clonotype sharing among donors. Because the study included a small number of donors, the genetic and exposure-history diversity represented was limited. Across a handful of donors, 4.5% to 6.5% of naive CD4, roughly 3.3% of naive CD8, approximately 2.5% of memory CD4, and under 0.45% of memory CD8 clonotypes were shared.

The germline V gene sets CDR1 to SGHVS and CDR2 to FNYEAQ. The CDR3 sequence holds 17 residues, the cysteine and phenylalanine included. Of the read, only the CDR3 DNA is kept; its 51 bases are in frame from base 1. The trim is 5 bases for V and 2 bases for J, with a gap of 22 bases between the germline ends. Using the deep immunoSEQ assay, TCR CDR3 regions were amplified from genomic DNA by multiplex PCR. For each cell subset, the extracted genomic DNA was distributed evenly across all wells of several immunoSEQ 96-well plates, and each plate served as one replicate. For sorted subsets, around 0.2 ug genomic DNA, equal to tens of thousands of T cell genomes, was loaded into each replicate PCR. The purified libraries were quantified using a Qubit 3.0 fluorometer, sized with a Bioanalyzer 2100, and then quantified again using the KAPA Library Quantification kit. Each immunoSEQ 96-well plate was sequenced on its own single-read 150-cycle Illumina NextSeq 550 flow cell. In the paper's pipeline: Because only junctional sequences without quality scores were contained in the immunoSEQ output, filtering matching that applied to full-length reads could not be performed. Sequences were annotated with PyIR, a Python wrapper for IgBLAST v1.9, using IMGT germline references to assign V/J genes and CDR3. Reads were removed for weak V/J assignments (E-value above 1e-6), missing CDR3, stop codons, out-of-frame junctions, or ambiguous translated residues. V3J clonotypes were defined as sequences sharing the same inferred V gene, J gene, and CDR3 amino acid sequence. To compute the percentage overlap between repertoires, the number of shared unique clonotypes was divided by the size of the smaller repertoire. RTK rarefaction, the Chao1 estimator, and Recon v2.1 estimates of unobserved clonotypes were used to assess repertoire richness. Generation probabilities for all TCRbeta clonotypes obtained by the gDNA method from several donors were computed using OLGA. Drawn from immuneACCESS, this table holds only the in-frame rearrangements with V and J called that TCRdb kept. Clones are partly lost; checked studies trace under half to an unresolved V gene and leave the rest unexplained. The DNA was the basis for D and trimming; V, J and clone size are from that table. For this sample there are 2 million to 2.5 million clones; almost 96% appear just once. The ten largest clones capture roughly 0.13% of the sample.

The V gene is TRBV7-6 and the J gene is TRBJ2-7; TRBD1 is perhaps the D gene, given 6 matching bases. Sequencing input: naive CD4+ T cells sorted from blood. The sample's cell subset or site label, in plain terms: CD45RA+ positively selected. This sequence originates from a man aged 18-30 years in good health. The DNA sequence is TGTGCCAGCAGCCCCCGCATCTCGACAGGTCTAGCCTACGAGCAGTACTTC. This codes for CASSPRISTGLAYEQYF.